The present entry profiles one TCR beta chain with its context. This entry belongs to a study of OX40 agonist ivuxolimab in advanced cancers. At baseline, cycle 4 day 1, and cycle 7 day 1, blood was sampled. Sequencing was performed with immunoSEQ multiplex PCR; in TCRdb, only in-frame clones are kept and a portion is missing. The sample lists tens of thousands of clones; 84% were seen once. Looked up from germline, CDR1 is MNHNY and CDR2 is SVGAGI (reference sequence). The CDR3 contains 15 residues. Deletions cut 2 bases from V and 10 bases from J, with 17 bases between. This receptor was taken from an adult with an advanced solid tumor such as melanoma, head and neck, liver or kidney cancer. The sequencing here drew on CD4+ or CD8+ T cells sorted from blood, taken in a trial of the OX40 agonist ivuxolimab. The chain joins TRBV6-6 to TRBJ1-4; possible D gene TRBD1, 6 bases. CDR3 nucleotide sequence: TGTGCCAGCAGTTACGACCCTACAGGGCGAGGAAAACTGTTTTTT. This sequence encodes CASSYDPTGRGKLFF.